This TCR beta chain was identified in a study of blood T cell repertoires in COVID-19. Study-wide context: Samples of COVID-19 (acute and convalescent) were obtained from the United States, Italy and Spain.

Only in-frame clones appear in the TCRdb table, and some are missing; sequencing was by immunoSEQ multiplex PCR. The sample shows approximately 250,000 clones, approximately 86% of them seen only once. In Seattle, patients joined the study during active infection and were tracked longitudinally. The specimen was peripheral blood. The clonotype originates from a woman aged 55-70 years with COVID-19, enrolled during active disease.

The CDR3 nucleotides are TGTGCCAGTAGTATATACACCACGGGCCCTCCGGGGGAGCAGTACTTC. Translating gives CASSIYTTGPPGEQYF. The V call is TRBV19, the J call TRBJ2-7; perhaps TRBD2 as D (5 bases). Germline V gives CDR1 LNHDA, CDR2 SQIVND (reference sequence). V gave up 2 bases and J gave up 7 bases, with 21 bases separating them. The CDR3 runs to 16 residues.